Included here is one TCR beta chain sequence, with context. Its antigen is unidentified. The CDR3 end shows no conserved phenylalanine or tryptophan, and so a read error is likely. The limits of the CDR3 on the DNA are not certain, so only TCRdb's listed CDR3 is given. The data are from a study of T cells in Graves' hyperthyroidism and ophthalmopathy. General study results and limits: Ophthalmopathy could be told apart from stable hyperthyroidism with a 13 V-J model. Blood also contained most expanded thyroid clonotypes above 0.001.

Clinical symptoms, serum thyroxine and TRAb, thyroid ultrasound and orbital computed tomography were used for the diagnoses. RNA transcripts yielded amplified TCR beta CDR3 regions. During a first-round RT-PCR of the TCR CDR3, the HTBI primer set was used. MiXCR was run by TCRdb on the multiplex PCR reads, yielding one entry per CDR3 protein. The data show 600,000 to 700,000 distinct CDR3 sequences, roughly 46% seen once. Sequences were obtained from peripheral blood or thyroid tissue (not recorded which). The receptor was derived from an adult man with Graves' disease, either hyperthyroidism or ophthalmopathy (not recorded which).

The CDR3 protein is CSARDVAVG. This chain links TRBV20-1 with TRBJ2-7. CDR1 DFQATT and CDR2 SNEGSKA come from the germline V gene (reference sequence). Inclusive of both ends, the CDR3 amounts to 9 amino acids.